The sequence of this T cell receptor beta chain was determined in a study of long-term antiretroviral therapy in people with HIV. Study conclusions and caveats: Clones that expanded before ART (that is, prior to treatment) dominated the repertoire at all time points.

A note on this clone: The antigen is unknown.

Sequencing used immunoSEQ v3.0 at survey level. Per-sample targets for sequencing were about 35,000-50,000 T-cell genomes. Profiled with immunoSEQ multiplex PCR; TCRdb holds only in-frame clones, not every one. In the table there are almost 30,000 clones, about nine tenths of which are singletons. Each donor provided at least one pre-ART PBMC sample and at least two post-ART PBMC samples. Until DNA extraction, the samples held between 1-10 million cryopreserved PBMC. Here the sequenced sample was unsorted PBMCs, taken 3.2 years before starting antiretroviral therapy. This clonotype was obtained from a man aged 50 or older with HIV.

This CDR3 reads CASSQIQKRDGYTF. CDR3 bases: TGTGCCAGCAGTCAGATTCAAAAAAGGGATGGCTACACCTTC. The chain carries TRBV2 and TRBJ1-2; D not certain. V lost 5 bases and J 6 bases, leaving 16 bases between the germline ends. This CDR3 is built from 14 residues. The germline gives CDR1 SNHLY, CDR2 FYNNEI.